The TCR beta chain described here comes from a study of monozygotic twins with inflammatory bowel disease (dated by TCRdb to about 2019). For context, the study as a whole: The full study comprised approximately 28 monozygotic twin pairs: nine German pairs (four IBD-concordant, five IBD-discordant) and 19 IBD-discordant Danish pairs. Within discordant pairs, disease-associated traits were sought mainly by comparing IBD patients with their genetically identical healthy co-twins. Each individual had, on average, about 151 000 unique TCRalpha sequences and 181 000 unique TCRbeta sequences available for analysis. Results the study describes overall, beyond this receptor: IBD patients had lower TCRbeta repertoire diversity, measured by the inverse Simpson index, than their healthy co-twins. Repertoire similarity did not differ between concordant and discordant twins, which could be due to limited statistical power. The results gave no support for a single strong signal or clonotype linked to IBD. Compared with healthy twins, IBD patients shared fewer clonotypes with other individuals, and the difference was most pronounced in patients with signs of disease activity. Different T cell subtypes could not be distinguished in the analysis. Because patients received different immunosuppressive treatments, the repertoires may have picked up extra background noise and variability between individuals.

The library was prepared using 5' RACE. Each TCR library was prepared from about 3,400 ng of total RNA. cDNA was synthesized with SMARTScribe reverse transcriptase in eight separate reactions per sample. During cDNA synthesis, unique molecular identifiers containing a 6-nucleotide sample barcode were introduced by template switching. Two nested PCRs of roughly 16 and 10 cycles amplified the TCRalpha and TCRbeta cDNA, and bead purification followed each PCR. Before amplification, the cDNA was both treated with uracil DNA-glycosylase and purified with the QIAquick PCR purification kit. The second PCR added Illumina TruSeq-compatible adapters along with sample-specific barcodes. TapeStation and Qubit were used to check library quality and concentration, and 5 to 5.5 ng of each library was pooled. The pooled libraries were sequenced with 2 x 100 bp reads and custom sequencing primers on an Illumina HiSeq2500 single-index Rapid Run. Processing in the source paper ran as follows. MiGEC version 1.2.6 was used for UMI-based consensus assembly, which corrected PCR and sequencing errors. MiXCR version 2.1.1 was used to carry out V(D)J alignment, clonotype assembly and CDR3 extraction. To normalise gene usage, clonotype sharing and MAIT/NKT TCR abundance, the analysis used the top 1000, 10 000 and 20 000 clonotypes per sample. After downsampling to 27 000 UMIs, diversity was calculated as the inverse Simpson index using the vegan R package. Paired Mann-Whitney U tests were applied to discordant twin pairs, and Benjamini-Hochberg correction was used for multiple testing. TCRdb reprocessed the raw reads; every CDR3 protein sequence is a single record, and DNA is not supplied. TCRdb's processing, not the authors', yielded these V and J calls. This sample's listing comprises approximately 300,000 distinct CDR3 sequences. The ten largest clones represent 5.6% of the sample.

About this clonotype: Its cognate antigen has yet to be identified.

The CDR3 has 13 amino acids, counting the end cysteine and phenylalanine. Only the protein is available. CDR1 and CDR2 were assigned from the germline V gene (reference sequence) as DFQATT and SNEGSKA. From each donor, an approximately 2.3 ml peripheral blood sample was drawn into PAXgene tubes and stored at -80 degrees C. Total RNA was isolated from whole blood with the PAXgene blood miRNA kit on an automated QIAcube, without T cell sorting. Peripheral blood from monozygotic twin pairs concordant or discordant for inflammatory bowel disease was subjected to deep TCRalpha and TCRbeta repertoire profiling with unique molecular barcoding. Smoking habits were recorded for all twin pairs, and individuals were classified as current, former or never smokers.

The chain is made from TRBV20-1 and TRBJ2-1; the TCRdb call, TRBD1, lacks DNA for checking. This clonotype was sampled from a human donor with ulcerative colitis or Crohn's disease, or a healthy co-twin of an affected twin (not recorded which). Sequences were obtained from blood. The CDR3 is CSATGQPYNEQFF.